Here is one T cell receptor beta chain with its context. This entry belongs to a study of identical twins. Germline V lookup: CDR1 WSHSY, CDR2 SAAADI. Trimming cost V 11 bases and J 5 bases; bases outside gene matches: 12. The CDR3 extends over 14 amino acids. TCRdb re-derived calls from the 5' RACE reads in MiXCR, one entry per CDR3 protein. The repertoire consists of about 900,000 distinct CDR3 sequences, with 12% occurring once and the leading ten covering around 1.6%. The data were also submitted as part of a second study, on yellow fever vaccine responses in identical twins. Per that study: Twins showed a vaccine T cell response that reportedly seemed partly convergent, partly personalized.

The source of this sequence is a woman younger than 35 in good health. Sequenced material: PBMCs. This sequence joins TRBV10-2 and TRBJ1-1, with 9 positions matching TRBD1. The DNA for the CDR3 is TGCGCCCGCCGGGACAGGGAGAATGGGACTGAAGCTTTCTTT. It yields the protein CARRDRENGTEAFF.